The 15 T cell receptor beta chains given below trace back to one sample, sequenced in a study of blood T cell repertoires in COVID-19. TCRdb's table, derived via immunoSEQ multiplex PCR, lists solely in-frame clones and lacks some. The sample consists of around 150,000 clones, around 84% of them appearing once. Input material: PBMCs or T cells enriched from blood (not recorded which). The receptor source for this set is a man over 45 who had recovered from COVID-19.

The genes are TRBV4-2 and TRBJ1-1; the D is unclear. Germline assignment: CDR1 LGHNA and CDR2 YNFKEQ. Deletions cut 0 bases from V and 3 bases from J, with 14 bases between. CDR3 size: 16 residues. The CDR3 reads CASSQDKTGWDTEAFF. For the CDR3, the DNA is TGTGCCAGCAGCCAAGATAAAACGGGTTGGGACACTGAAGCTTTCTTT.

This clone was detected once. This chain links TRBV30 with TRBJ1-1; D is unclear. The V gene lost 3 bases and the J gene lost 1 base, with 6 bases spanning the gap. The CDR3 length is 12 residues. In germline, CDR1 is GTSNPN, CDR2 SVGIG (reference sequence). The CDR3 nucleotides read TGTGCCTGGAGCCGGGAGAACACTGAAGCTTTCTTT. It translates to CAWSRENTEAFF.

J is TRBJ2-1 and V is TRBV19; a weak D match, TRBD1 (5 bases). V was clipped by 3 bases and J by 14 bases, with 14 bases between them. The CDR3 contains 12 residues. CDR1 LNHDA and CDR2 SQIVND come from the germline V gene (reference sequence). CDR3 in amino acids: CASSIGQGAEFF. CDR3 nucleotides: TGTGCCAGTAGTATCGGGCAGGGCGCGGAGTTCTTC. Together with reference TRBV19 and TRBJ2-1, the CDR3 gives the full variable domain: DGGITQSPKYLFRKEGQNVTLSCEQNLNHDAMYWYRQDPGQGLRLIYYSQIVNDFQKGDIAEGYSVSREKKESFPLTVTSAQKNPTAFYLCASSIGQGAEFFGPGTRLTVL.

The J gene is TRBJ1-5, the V gene TRBV30, with TRBD1 matching 11 bases. The CDR3 consists of 14 residues. The J segment lost 6 bases and the V segment lost 5 bases, leaving 6 bases of the junction unmatched. Germline loops: CDR1 GTSNPN, CDR2 SVGIG (reference sequence). The DNA of the CDR3 is TGTGCCTGGGGGACAGGGGGTAACGGTCAGCCCCAGCATTTT. Translated, it gives CAWGTGGNGQPQHF. The full variable domain, rest sourced from reference TRBV30 and TRBJ1-5, is SQTIHQWPATLVQPVGSPLSLECTVEGTSNPNLYWYRQAAGRGLQLLFYSVGIGQISSEVPQNLSASRPQDRQFILSSKKLLLSDSGFYLCAWGTGGNGQPQHFGDGTRLSIL.

The CDR3 sequence is CASRLSRDYSNQPQHF. The CDR3 bases are TGTGCCAGCAGGTTGAGCAGGGATTATAGCAATCAGCCCCAGCATTTT. This chain joins TRBV2 and TRBJ1-5, with a weak D call TRBD1 (5 bases). Deletions cut 6 bases from V and 0 bases from J, with 15 bases between. CDR3 size: 16 residues. The germline gives CDR1 SNHLY, CDR2 FYNNEI.

V usage is TRBV7-2 and J usage is TRBJ1-1, with D possibly TRBD1 on 5 matching bases. Trimming removed 2 bases from V and 0 bases from J, with 10 bases in between. This CDR3 contains 15 residues. Germline loops: CDR1 SGHTA, CDR2 FQGNSA. The CDR3 DNA is TGTGCCAGCAGCTTATTCTCAGGGATGAACACTGAAGCTTTCTTT. The encoded protein is CASSLFSGMNTEAFF.

CDR3 sequence reads: CASRGTSFYGYTF. The CDR3 region has the DNA TGTGCCAGCAGGGGGACAAGCTTTTATGGCTACACCTTC. This chain connects TRBV6-5 to TRBJ1-2; D perhaps matches TRBD1 (6 bases). V was cut by 6 bases and J by 5 bases, with 13 bases left in between. The CDR3 is 13 amino acids. Germline V CDR1 and CDR2: MNHEY, SVGAGI.

V usage is TRBV19 and J usage is TRBJ2-7, with 9 nucleotides matching TRBD1. V lost 5 bases and J lost 3; bases outside the gene matches: 11. The CDR3 has 16 amino acids. Germline V gene lookup returns CDR1 LNHDA and CDR2 SQIVND (reference sequence). CDR3 nucleotide sequence: TGTGCCAGTAGTGCCCAGACAGGGGGACTCGTCTACGAGCAGTACTTC. This gives the protein CASSAQTGGLVYEQYF.

The chain has TRBV20-1 and TRBJ2-3; TRBD2 might be the D (5 bases). Deletions cut 3 bases from V and 3 bases from J, with 13 bases between. Germline V gene lookup returns CDR1 DFQATT and CDR2 SNEGSKA (reference sequence). This CDR3 contains 14 residues. Here the CDR3 DNA reads TGCAGTGCTAGTCTGGCTAGCTCTACAGATACGCAGTATTTT. Protein product: CSASLASSTDTQYF.

This clone was counted a single time. This chain connects TRBV9 to TRBJ1-6; no definite D call. V was cut by 3 bases and J by 0 bases, with 7 bases left in between. Germline V gene sequence: CDR1 SGDLS, CDR2 YYNGEE. The CDR3 is 15 amino acids. The CDR3 here is CASSALGSYNSPLHF. CDR3 DNA: TGTGCCAGCAGCGCACTCGGCTCCTATAATTCACCCCTCCACTTT.

The chain combines TRBV7-2 with TRBJ2-1; possibly TRBD2 for D (5 bases). Germline V gives CDR1 SGHTA, CDR2 FQGNSA. The CDR3 sequence is 17 residues long. Trimming stripped 5 bases from V and 4 bases from J, with 21 bases between. CDR3 region: CASSRQVGPGKYNEQFF. The CDR3 coding sequence is TGTGCCAGCAGCCGCCAGGTTGGCCCGGGAAAATACAATGAGCAGTTCTTC.

The V gene is TRBV3-1 (or the pseudogene TRBV3-2), the J gene TRBJ1-1; D not certain. V lost 0 bases to trimming and J lost 0 bases, with 8 bases between them. The CDR3 extends over 15 amino acids. The germline gives CDR1 LGHDT, CDR2 YNNKEL (reference sequence). The DNA of the CDR3 is TGTGCCAGCAGCCAAGATGGTCGGTTGAACACTGAAGCTTTCTTT. Its translation: CASSQDGRLNTEAFF.

The chain has TRBV19 and TRBJ1-2; TRBD1 is a possible D gene (5 bases). Looked up from germline, CDR1 is LNHDA and CDR2 is SQIVND (reference sequence). Deletions cut 1 base from V and 6 bases from J, with 15 bases between. There are 15 residues in the CDR3. CDR3 sequence (DNA): TGTGCCAGTAGTATAGGGGGCAACTGGTATGATGGCTACACCTTC. Its protein is CASSIGGNWYDGYTF.

This clone was seen once. V gene TRBV11-3 combines with J gene TRBJ2-6, with TRBD1 identical over 8 bases. The ends lost 7 bases at V and 0 bases at J; junction bases unmatched: 8. The CDR3 sequence is 17 residues long. Germline V gene data show CDR1 as SGHNT and CDR2 as YENEEA. The CDR3 DNA is TGTGCCAGCACCCAGACAGGGGCCCTCTCTGGGGCCAACGTCCTGACTTTC. This encodes CASTQTGALSGANVLTF.

The chain recombines TRBV6-5 with TRBJ1-2; TRBD1 matches at 7 bases. V lost 6 bases, J lost 0 bases, and 7 bases stayed unmatched. The germline gives CDR1 MNHEY, CDR2 SVGAGI. This CDR3 is 15 amino acids long. CDR3 DNA: TGTGCCAGCAGCAGGGGGACAGTTACTAACTATGGCTACACCTTC. As protein: CASSRGTVTNYGYTF.